This T cell receptor beta chain was captured in a study of regulatory T cells in long-lasting Graves disease. Study information: For under 3 months, newly diagnosed Graves' patients had been taking antithyroid drugs.

Deletions cut 1 base from V and 7 bases from J, with 16 bases between. The germline V gene has CDR1 DFQATT and CDR2 SNEGSKA (reference sequence). CDR3 length equals 14 residues. This clonotype was detected ten times or more. Time point defined: newly diagnosed GD, antithyroid drugs for less than 3 months. The TCR library was made from RNA that had been extracted from PBMCs in TRIzol. Arm-PCR of CDR3 regions and iRepertoire HTBI primers were the basis on which TCR beta libraries were built. TCRdb re-called the multiplex PCR reads through MiXCR, storing one row per CDR3 protein. The sample lists approximately 480,000 distinct CDR3 sequences, around 15% seen once, with 12% in the top ten. These data also featured in a second study, about T cells in Graves' hyperthyroidism and ophthalmopathy. That paper adds: Graves' hyperthyroidism showing no ophthalmopathy progression within 18 months was considered stable. Diagnoses were established using clinical symptoms, serum thyroxine and TRAb, thyroid ultrasound and orbital computed tomography.

This chain connects TRBV20-1 to TRBJ1-1; TRBD1 is a possible D gene (6 bases). The material sequenced was peripheral blood mononuclear cells (PBMCs), taken at new diagnosis, from a patient treated with antithyroid drugs. This receptor was obtained from a man aged 40-49 years with Graves disease. CDR3 DNA: TGCAGTGCTAGAGTTGGTCAGGGGTACGGTGAAGCTTTCTTT. Translated: CSARVGQGYGEAFF.